The clone carrying this T cell receptor (beta chain) was counted many times. After template switching added a universal primer site, the resulting cDNA carried unique molecular identifiers. TCRdb ran MiXCR on the 5' RACE reads and lists one entry per CDR3 protein. The table includes 200,000 or so distinct CDR3 sequences, around 6.8% detected once. In germline, CDR1 is DFQATT, CDR2 SNEGSKA (reference sequence). The CDR3 consists of 14 residues. V was clipped by 2 bases and J by 5 bases, with 16 bases between them. The sample belongs to a study of identical twins. In addition, the sample was reused for a study of yellow fever vaccine responses in identical twins. That publication notes: Twins' vaccine T cell response reportedly seemed partly convergent, partly personalized.

The TCR sequence derives from a woman between 18 and 29 years old in good health. The V call is TRBV20-1, the J call TRBJ2-7; D might be TRBD1 (6 bases). The specimen was memory (CD45RO+) T cells sorted from blood. CDR3 sequence: CSARLQQGLHEQYF. CDR3 DNA sequence: TGCAGTGCTAGACTACAACAGGGCCTTCACGAGCAGTACTTC.